This T cell receptor beta chain emerged from a study of blood T cells in healthy people across ages. CDR3 length: 14 residues. The V gene's germline CDR1 is ENHRY and CDR2 SYGVKD. The J segment lost 5 bases and the V segment lost 6 bases, leaving 6 bases of the junction unmatched. This clonotype was detected ten times or more. A J-beta primer mix and a sample-barcoded 5' primer were used in a second PCR of roughly 7 to 12 cycles. TCRdb passed the 5' RACE reads through MiXCR, listing each CDR3 protein once. The table includes 800,000 to 1,000,000 distinct CDR3 sequences, 45% to 50% detected once. Per-sample yields of isolated PBMCs were at least 7 million.

This TCR was recovered from a man in his thirties or forties in good health. V gene TRBV10-3 combines with J gene TRBJ2-7, with 11 positions matching TRBD1. Sequenced sample: blood. CDR3 bases: TGTGCCATCAGCGCTGGACAGGGGGCGAACGAGCAGTACTTC. Translating it yields CAISAGQGANEQYF.